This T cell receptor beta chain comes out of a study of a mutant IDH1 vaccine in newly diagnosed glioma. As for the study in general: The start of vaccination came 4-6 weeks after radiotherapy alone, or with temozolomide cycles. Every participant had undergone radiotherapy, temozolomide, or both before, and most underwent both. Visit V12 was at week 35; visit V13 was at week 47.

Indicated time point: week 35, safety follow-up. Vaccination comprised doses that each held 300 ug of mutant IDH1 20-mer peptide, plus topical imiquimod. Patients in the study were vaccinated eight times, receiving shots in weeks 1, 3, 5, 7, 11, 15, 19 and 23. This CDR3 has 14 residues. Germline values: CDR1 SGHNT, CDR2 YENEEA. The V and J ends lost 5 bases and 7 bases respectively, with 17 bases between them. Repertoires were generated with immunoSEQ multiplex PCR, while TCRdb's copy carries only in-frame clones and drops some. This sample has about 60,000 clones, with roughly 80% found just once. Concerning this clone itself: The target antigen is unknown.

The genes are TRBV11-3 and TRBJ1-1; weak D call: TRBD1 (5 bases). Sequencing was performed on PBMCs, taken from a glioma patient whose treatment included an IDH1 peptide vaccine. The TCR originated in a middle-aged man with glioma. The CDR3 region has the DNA TGTGCCAGCAGCCGGGACGGTCTGGGAGGTGAAGCTTTCTTT. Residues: CASSRDGLGGEAFF. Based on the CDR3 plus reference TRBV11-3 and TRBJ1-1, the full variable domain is EAGVVQSPRYKIIEKKQPVAFWCNPISGHNTLYWYLQNLGQGPELLIRYENEEAVDDSQLPKDRFSAERLKGVDSTLKIQPAELGDSAVYLCASSRDGLGGEAFFGQGTRLTVV.